The rows below give T cell receptor beta chains drawn from one sample of a study of control samples from healthy donors and cancer patients. This table comes from immunoSEQ multiplex PCR, and its TCRdb copy is limited to in-frame clones, with some not included. The table shows approximately 50,000 clones, with 70% to 90% occurring only once. The material sequenced was PBMCs. Every receptor here comes from a woman between 55 and 75 years old with lung cancer. Both conserved end residues are part of each CDR3. Each record gives: clone size, V gene, D gene, J gene, CDR3 protein, CDR3 DNA. The D gene is left open where the match is weak. Clone size is given for some rows only: seen once, a few or many times, or a class if the clone is expanded.

few	TRBV6-4	.	TRBJ1-5	CASSEGRGLRNNSNQPQHF	TGTGCCAGCAGTGAGGGCAGGGGTCTTAGGAATAATAGCAATCAGCCCCAGCATTTT
.	TRBV9	.	TRBJ2-7	CASSSFLGYEQYF	TGTGCCAGCAGCTCCTTCCTCGGCTACGAGCAGTACTTC
.	TRBV30	TRBD2	TRBJ2-7	CAWRLAGVRAEQYF	TGTGCCTGGAGACTAGCGGGAGTTAGGGCCGAGCAGTACTTC
.	TRBV15	.	TRBJ2-1	CATSRDSTAGYNEQFF	TGTGCCACCAGCAGGGACTCTACGGCGGGATACAATGAGCAGTTCTTC
medium-sized	TRBV6-1	TRBD1	TRBJ1-5	CASSEGGQGKWPQHF	TGTGCCAGCAGTGAAGGGGGACAGGGGAAGTGGCCCCAGCATTTT
.	TRBV11-3	TRBD2	TRBJ2-1	CASSLRGGNEQFF	TGTGCCAGCAGCCTTCGCGGGGGCAATGAGCAGTTCTTC
.	TRBV30	.	TRBJ2-1	CAWQDGSSYNEQFF	TGTGCCTGGCAGGACGGGAGCTCCTACAATGAGCAGTTCTTC
once	TRBV6-2/TRBV6-3	TRBD1	TRBJ1-2	CASSDQGADGYTF	TGTGCCAGCAGCGATCAGGGGGCGGATGGCTACACCTTC
.	TRBV30	TRBD1	TRBJ1-1	CAWGPGRGRRNTEAFF	TGTGCCTGGGGACCGGGCAGGGGGCGTCGGAACACTGAAGCTTTCTTT
.	TRBV7-8	TRBD1	TRBJ2-6	CASSLRTGAISGANVLTF	TGTGCCAGCAGCTTGCGGACAGGGGCAATCTCTGGGGCCAACGTCCTGACTTTC
.	TRBV27	TRBD1	TRBJ2-2	CASSVPGQGFTGELFF	TGTGCCAGCAGTGTACCGGGACAGGGCTTCACCGGGGAGCTGTTTTTT
.	TRBV6-4	.	TRBJ1-1	CASRSEGMNTEAFF	TGTGCCAGCAGGAGTGAGGGGATGAACACTGAAGCTTTCTTT
.	TRBV5-1	.	TRBJ1-4	CASSLDGTNEKLFF	TGCGCCAGCAGCCTGGACGGAACTAATGAAAAACTGTTTTTT
.	TRBV2	TRBD2	TRBJ2-1	CASSEFASGRTIF	TGTGCCAGCAGTGAGTTTGCTAGCGGGAGGACAATCTTC
.	TRBV28	.	TRBJ1-5	CASTPPWGRKGNQPQHF	TGTGCCAGCACCCCCCCCTGGGGGCGCAAGGGTAATCAGCCCCAGCATTTT
.	TRBV10-3	TRBD2	TRBJ2-2	CAISESTGLAWGELFF	TGTGCCATCAGTGAGTCCACGGGACTAGCGTGGGGGGAGCTGTTTTTT
.	TRBV11-2	.	TRBJ1-6	CASSLDRSPLHF	TGTGCCAGCAGCTTAGATCGTTCACCCCTCCACTTT
.	TRBV2	TRBD1	TRBJ1-3	CASSAQGALDGGNTIYF	TGTGCCAGCAGTGCACAGGGGGCCCTCGATGGGGGAAACACCATATATTTT
.	TRBV6-5	.	TRBJ2-7	CASSLDTLFVEQYF	TGTGCCAGCAGCCTGGACACCCTCTTCGTCGAGCAGTACTTC
.	TRBV10-3	TRBD1	TRBJ1-1	CAISGRDRALNTEAFF	TGTGCCATCAGTGGAAGGGACAGAGCATTGAACACTGAAGCTTTCTTT